The 30 T cell receptor beta chains listed next were all sequenced from one sample in a study of monozygotic twins with inflammatory bowel disease. TCRdb reprocessed the 5' RACE reads and reports one entry per CDR3 protein, with no DNA. The sample has some 440,000 distinct CDR3 sequences. The sample was blood. The source is a human donor with ulcerative colitis or Crohn's disease, or a healthy co-twin of an affected twin (not recorded which).

The chain couples TRBV2 to TRBJ2-3; TCRdb outputs TRBD1, but without DNA this stays unchecked. The length of the CDR3 is 14 residues. CDR1 is SNHLY, CDR2 FYNNEI, per germline. Here the CDR3 reads CATGAAGPTDTQYF.

The CDR3 here is CASSSEDRAPYF. This chain connects TRBV7-9 to TRBJ2-7; TCRdb outputs TRBD1, but without DNA this stays unchecked. Germline lookup yields CDR1 SEHNR and CDR2 FQNEAQ (reference sequence). The CDR3 contains 12 residues.

The V and J genes are TRBV7-2 and TRBJ2-3; TCRdb's assignment of TRBD2 cannot be checked, as there is no DNA. This CDR3 is 13 amino acids long. Germline V CDR1 and CDR2: SGHTA, FQGNSA. This chain's CDR3 is CASSPNPPDTQYF.

V and J are TRBV28 and TRBJ2-7; the TRBD2 assignment by TCRdb is unverifiable without DNA. The germline CDR1 and CDR2 sequences are MDHEN and SYDVKM. CDR3 length equals 16 residues. CDR3 amino acids: CASSWLSGGGSYEQYF.

This chain joins TRBV19 and TRBJ2-7; the TCRdb call, TRBD1, lacks DNA for checking. The germline gives CDR1 LNHDA, CDR2 SQIVND (reference sequence). The CDR3 sequence is 14 residues long. The chain's CDR3 is CASKAPGDSVEQYF.

The chain is built from TRBV6-5 and TRBJ2-2. The CDR3 spans 11 residues. Germline CDR1 is MNHEY and CDR2 is SVGAGI. CDR3 sequence: CASYSTGELFF.

The chain has TRBV27 and TRBJ2-1. This CDR3 is 12 amino acids long. Germline loops: CDR1 MNHEY, CDR2 SMNVEV (reference sequence). The CDR3 sequence: CASRRSYNEQFF.

The chain combines TRBV28 with TRBJ2-4; TCRdb selects TRBD2, and the lack of DNA leaves this call unchecked. The V gene's germline CDR1 is MDHEN and CDR2 SYDVKM. The CDR3 is 16 residues long. This chain's CDR3 is CASSGGWALAKNIQYF. Full variable domain (remainder filled in from reference TRBV28 and TRBJ2-4): DVKVTQSSRYLVKRTGEKVFLECVQDMDHENMFWYRQDPGLGLRLIYFSYDVKMKEKGDIPEGYSVSREKKERFSLILESASTNQTSMYLCASSGGWALAKNIQYFGAGTRLSVL.

The chain carries TRBV19 and TRBJ2-5. CDR3 length equals 13 residues. Germline lookup yields CDR1 LNHDA and CDR2 SQIVND (reference sequence). The CDR3 sequence is CASKGWGQETQYF.

The J gene is TRBJ2-6, the V gene TRBV6-5; TCRdb's D call of TRBD1 is untestable without DNA. CDR3 size: 17 residues. The V gene's germline CDR1 is MNHEY and CDR2 SVGAGI. The CDR3 reads CASSYGTTNSGANVLTF.

The chain has TRBV12-3 or TRBV12-4 and TRBJ2-1; TCRdb reports TRBD1, a call that lacks DNA to check it against. The CDR3 spans 15 residues. CDR3 sequence: CASSSPGTGGFEQFF.

V usage is TRBV30 and J usage is TRBJ2-3. The CDR3 has 13 residues. Germline V gives CDR1 GTSNPN, CDR2 SVGIG (reference sequence). The CDR3 region is CAWSTGSADTQYF. Full variable domain (rest looked up from reference TRBV30 and TRBJ2-3): SQTIHQWPATLVQPVGSPLSLECTVEGTSNPNLYWYRQAAGRGLQLLFYSVGIGQISSEVPQNLSASRPQDRQFILSSKKLLLSDSGFYLCAWSTGSADTQYFGPGTRLTVL.

The chain uses TRBV5-1 and TRBJ2-7; TCRdb's D call, TRBD1, is unchecked because there is no DNA. This CDR3 comprises 16 residues. CDR1 is SGHRS and CDR2 is YFSETQ in the germline V gene. The CDR3 reads CASSLRDASLSYEQYF.

This chain uses TRBV7-3 with TRBJ2-1. The V gene's germline CDR1 is SGHTA and CDR2 FQGTGA. This CDR3 region has 14 residues. The CDR3 loop is CASSLVNQVNEQFF.

The chain uses TRBV20-1 and TRBJ2-2; the D call from TCRdb, TRBD2, cannot be confirmed without DNA. The germline CDR1 and CDR2 sequences are DFQATT and SNEGSKA (reference sequence). This CDR3 is 14 amino acids long. CDR3 region: CSVTSGSQTGELFF.

The rearrangement links TRBV10-3 to TRBJ2-5. CDR3 size: 12 residues. From germline, CDR1 is ENHRY and CDR2 SYGVKD. CDR3 sequence: CAISEIEETQYF.

The chain carries TRBV6-1 and TRBJ2-7; TCRdb lists TRBD2, though no DNA is available to test this call. The CDR3 extends over 14 amino acids. Germline CDR1 reads MNHNS; CDR2 reads SASEGT. Here the CDR3 reads CAAGVIAAPYEQYF.

The chain recombines TRBV4-1 with TRBJ1-2; absent DNA, TCRdb's TRBD1 call cannot be checked. CDR1 and CDR2 from the germline V gene are MGHRA and YSYEKL. This CDR3 region has 14 residues. The chain's CDR3 is CASRGQGENYGYTF.

The J gene is TRBJ1-1, the V gene TRBV6-2 or TRBV6-3. This CDR3 has 14 amino acids. The germline V gene encodes CDR1 MNHEY and CDR2 SVGEGT. This CDR3 is CASSYLGRDTEAFF.

The rearrangement links TRBV18 to TRBJ2-1; checking the TCRdb D call of TRBD1 is not possible without DNA. There are 13 residues in the CDR3. Germline V gene lookup returns CDR1 KGHSH and CDR2 LQKENI. CDR3: CASSPLGAGEQFF. Supplemented by reference TRBV18 and TRBJ2-1, the full variable domain reads NAGVMQNPRHLVRRRGQEARLRCSPMKGHSHVYWYRQLPEEGLKFMVYLQKENIIDESGMPKERFSAEFPKEGPSILRIQQVVRGDSAAYFCASSPLGAGEQFFGPGTRLTVL.

The CDR3 sequence: CASSLSRFNQPQHF. The chain links TRBV11-2 to TRBJ1-5. The germline V gene encodes CDR1 SGHAT and CDR2 FQNNGV. The CDR3 is made up of 14 amino acids.

The chain carries TRBV29-1 and TRBJ1-3; the TRBD1 assignment by TCRdb is unverifiable without DNA. Germline lookup yields CDR1 SQVTM and CDR2 ANQGSEA. The CDR3 extends over 15 amino acids. The CDR3 spells CSVEDPAGPGNTIYF. The complete variable domain, with remaining parts taken from reference TRBV29-1 and TRBJ1-3, reads SAVISQKPSRDICQRGTSLTIQCQVDSQVTMMFWYRQQPGQSLTLIATANQGSEATYESGFVIDKFPISRPNLTFSTLTVSNMSPEDSSIYLCSVEDPAGPGNTIYFGEGSWLTVV.

The chain recombines TRBV7-2 with TRBJ2-1. Germline CDR1 SGHTA, CDR2 FQGNSA. This CDR3 comprises 13 residues. The CDR3 is CASSLSSYNEQFF.

The rearrangement links TRBV5-1 to TRBJ1-2; TCRdb's assignment of TRBD1 cannot be checked, as there is no DNA. This CDR3 contains 13 residues. The germline V gene has CDR1 SGHRS and CDR2 YFSETQ. Here the CDR3 reads CASSFSQGDGYTF.

The chain carries TRBV16 and TRBJ1-3; the TRBD1 assignment by TCRdb is unverifiable without DNA. CDR1 KGHSY and CDR2 FQNENV come from the germline V gene. The length of the CDR3 is 16 residues. The CDR3 sequence is CASSPSSPRPGNTIYF.

The chain links TRBV7-6 to TRBJ1-4; TCRdb names TRBD1, which stays unverified in the absence of DNA. This CDR3 has 16 amino acids. From germline, CDR1 is SGHVS and CDR2 FNYEAQ. This CDR3 reads CASSLASGATNEKLFF.

The chain combines TRBV29-1 with TRBJ2-1; with no DNA, the TCRdb D assignment of TRBD1 cannot be verified. Germline V gene lookup returns CDR1 SQVTM and CDR2 ANQGSEA. The CDR3 totals 17 residues. This chain's CDR3 is CSVGRSGTGRLVNEQFF.

The rearrangement links TRBV7-2 to TRBJ2-1. There are 13 residues in the CDR3. Germline assignment: CDR1 SGHTA and CDR2 FQGNSA. The CDR3 sequence: CASSLAAFGEQFF.

The J gene is TRBJ1-6, the V gene TRBV11-2. CDR1 is SGHAT and CDR2 is FQNNGV in the germline V gene. The CDR3 covers 18 residues. CDR3 loop: CASSLRAGLGTPNSPLHF.

The chain has TRBV12-3 or TRBV12-4 and TRBJ2-2. The CDR3 runs 13 residues. The CDR3 spells CASSFNSIGELFF.